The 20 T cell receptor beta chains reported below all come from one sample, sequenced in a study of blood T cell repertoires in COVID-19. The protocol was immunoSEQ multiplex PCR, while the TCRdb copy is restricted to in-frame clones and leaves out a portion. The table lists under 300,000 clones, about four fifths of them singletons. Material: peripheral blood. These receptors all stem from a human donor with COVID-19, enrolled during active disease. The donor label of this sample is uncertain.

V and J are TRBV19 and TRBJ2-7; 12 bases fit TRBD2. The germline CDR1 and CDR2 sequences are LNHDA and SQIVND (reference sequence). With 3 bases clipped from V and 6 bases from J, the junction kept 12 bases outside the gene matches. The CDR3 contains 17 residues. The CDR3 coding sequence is TGTGCCAGTAGTATTAGGCTAGCGGGAGGGCCAGGTCGCGAGCAGTACTTC. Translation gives CASSIRLAGGPGREQYF.

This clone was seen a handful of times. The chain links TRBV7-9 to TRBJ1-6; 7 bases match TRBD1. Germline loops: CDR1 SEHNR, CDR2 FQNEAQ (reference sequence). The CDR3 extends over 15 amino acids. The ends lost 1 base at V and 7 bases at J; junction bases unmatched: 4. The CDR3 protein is CASSLEGTVNSPLHF. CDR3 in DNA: TGTGCCAGCAGCTTAGAGGGGACAGTAAATTCACCCCTCCACTTT.

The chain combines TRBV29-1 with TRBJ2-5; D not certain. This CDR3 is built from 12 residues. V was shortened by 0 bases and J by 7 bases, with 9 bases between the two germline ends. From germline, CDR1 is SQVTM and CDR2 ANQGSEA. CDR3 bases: TGCAGCGTTGAAGAGGCCCTTGGGACCCAGTACTTC. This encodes CSVEEALGTQYF.

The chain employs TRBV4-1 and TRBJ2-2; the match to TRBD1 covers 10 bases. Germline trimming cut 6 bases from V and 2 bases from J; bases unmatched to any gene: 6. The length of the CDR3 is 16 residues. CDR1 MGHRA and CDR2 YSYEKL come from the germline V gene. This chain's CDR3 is CASRPDRGENTGELFF. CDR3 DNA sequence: TGCGCCAGCAGACCGGACAGGGGGGAAAACACCGGGGAGCTGTTTTTT.

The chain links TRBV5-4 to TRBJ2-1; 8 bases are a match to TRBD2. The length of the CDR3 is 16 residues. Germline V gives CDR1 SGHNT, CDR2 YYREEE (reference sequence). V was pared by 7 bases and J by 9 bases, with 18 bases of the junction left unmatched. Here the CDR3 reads CASGGIAGLGFGEQFF. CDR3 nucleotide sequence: TGTGCCAGCGGGGGGATAGCGGGATTAGGATTCGGTGAGCAGTTCTTC.

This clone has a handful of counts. CDR3 coding DNA: TGCGCCAGCAGCCCACCGCCAGGGGGGTTGGCTAATGAAAAACTGTTTTTT. It is translated as CASSPPPGGLANEKLFF. The chain carries TRBV4-1 and TRBJ1-4; TRBD1 agrees at 7 bases. Germline V gene lookup returns CDR1 MGHRA and CDR2 YSYEKL. The CDR3 loop spans 17 amino acids. The J segment lost 3 bases and the V segment lost 4 bases, leaving 11 bases of the junction unmatched.

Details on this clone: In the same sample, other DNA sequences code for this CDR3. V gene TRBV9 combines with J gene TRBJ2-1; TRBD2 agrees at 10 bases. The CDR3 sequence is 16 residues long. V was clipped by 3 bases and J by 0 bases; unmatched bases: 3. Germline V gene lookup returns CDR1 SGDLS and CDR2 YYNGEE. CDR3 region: CASSASGRGSYNEQFF. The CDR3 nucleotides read TGTGCCAGCAGCGCGAGCGGGAGGGGCTCCTACAATGAGCAGTTCTTC.

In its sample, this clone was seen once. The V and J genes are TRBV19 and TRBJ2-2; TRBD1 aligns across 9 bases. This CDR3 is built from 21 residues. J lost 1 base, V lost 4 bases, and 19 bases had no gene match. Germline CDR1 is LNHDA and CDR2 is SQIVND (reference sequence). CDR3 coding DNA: TGTGCCAGTAGTACCCCCGCCCTGGGACAGGGCATATCATGGAACACCGGGGAGCTGTTTTTT. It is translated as CASSTPALGQGISWNTGELFF.

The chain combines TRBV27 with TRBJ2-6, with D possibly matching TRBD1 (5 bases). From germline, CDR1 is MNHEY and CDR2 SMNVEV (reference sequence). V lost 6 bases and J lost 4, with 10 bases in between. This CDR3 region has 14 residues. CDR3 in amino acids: CASSPTGGANVLTF. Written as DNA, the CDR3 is TGTGCCAGCAGCCCTACAGGCGGGGCCAACGTCCTGACTTTC.

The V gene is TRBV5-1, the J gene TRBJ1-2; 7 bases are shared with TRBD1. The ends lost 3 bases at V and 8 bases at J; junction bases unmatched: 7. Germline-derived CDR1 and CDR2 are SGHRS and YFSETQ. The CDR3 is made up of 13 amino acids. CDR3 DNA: TGCGCCAGCAGCTCTACCCCGGGACAGGGCTACACCTTC. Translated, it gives CASSSTPGQGYTF.

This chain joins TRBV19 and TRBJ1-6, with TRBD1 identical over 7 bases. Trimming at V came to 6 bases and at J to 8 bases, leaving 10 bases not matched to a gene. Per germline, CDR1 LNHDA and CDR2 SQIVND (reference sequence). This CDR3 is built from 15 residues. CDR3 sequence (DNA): TGTGCCAGTAGGAAACGACAGGGCCAAGATTCACCCCTCCACTTT. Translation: CASRKRQGQDSPLHF.

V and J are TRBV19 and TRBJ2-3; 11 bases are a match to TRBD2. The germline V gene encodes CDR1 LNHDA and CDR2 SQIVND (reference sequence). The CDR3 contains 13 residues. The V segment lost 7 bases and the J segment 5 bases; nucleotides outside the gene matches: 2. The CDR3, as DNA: TGTGCCAGTATAGGGACTAGCGGAGATACGCAGTATTTT. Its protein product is CASIGTSGDTQYF.

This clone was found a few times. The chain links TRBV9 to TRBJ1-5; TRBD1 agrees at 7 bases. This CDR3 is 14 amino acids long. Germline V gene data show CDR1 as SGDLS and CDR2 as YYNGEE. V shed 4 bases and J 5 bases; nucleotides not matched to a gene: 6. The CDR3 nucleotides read TGTGCCAGCAGCCGAGACAGGGTATATCAGCCCCAGCATTTT. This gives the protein CASSRDRVYQPQHF. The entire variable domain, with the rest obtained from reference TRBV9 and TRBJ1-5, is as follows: DSGVTQTPKHLITATGQRVTLRCSPRSGDLSVYWYQQSLDQGLQFLIQYYNGEERAKGNILERFSAQQFPDLHSELNLSSLELGDSALYFCASSRDRVYQPQHFGDGTRLSIL.

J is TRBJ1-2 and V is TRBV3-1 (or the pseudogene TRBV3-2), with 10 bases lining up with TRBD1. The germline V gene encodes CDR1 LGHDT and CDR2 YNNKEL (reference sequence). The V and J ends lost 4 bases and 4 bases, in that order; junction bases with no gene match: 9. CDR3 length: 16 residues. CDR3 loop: CASSPQDRGSVYGYTF. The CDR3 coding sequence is TGTGCCAGCAGCCCCCAGGACAGGGGGTCCGTCTATGGCTACACCTTC.

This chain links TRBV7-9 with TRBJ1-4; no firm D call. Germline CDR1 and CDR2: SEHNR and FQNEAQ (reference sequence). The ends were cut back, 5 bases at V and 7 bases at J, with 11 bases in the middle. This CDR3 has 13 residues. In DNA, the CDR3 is TGTGCCAGCAGCCCACCCCCCGGTGAAAAACTGTTTTTT. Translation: CASSPPPGEKLFF.

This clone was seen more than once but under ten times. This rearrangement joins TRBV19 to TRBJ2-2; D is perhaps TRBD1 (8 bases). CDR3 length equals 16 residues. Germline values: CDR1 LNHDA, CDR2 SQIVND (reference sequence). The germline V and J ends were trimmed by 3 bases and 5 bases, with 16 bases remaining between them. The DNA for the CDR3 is TGTGCCAGTAGTATTCCCACAGGGGGGGTTACCGGGGAGCTGTTTTTT. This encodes CASSIPTGGVTGELFF. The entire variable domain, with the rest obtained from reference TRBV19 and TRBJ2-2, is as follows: DGGITQSPKYLFRKEGQNVTLSCEQNLNHDAMYWYRQDPGQGLRLIYYSQIVNDFQKGDIAEGYSVSREKKESFPLTVTSAQKNPTAFYLCASSIPTGGVTGELFFGEGSRLTVL.

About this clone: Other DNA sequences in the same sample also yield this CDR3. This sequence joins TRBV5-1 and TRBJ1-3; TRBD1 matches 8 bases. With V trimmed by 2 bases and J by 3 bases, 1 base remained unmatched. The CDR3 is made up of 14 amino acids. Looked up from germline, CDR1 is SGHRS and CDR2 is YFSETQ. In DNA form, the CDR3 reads TGCGCCAGCAGCTTTGGACAGGGTGGAAACACCATATATTTT. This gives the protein CASSFGQGGNTIYF.

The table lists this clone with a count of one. CDR3 region: CASGGQGYSYNEQFF. CDR3 DNA sequence: TGTGCCAGCGGGGGACAGGGCTACTCCTACAATGAGCAGTTCTTC. The chain joins TRBV7-2 to TRBJ2-1, with 9 bases identical to TRBD1. J gave up 0 bases and V 8 bases, and 5 bases lay outside the gene matches. The CDR3 extends over 15 amino acids. Germline V lookup: CDR1 SGHTA, CDR2 FQGNSA.

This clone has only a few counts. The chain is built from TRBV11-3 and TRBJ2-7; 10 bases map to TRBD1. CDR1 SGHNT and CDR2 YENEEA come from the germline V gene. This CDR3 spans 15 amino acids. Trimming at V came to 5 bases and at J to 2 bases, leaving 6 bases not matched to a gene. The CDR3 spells CASSPRTGGTYEQYF. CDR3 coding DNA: TGTGCCAGCAGCCCTAGGACAGGGGGAACCTACGAGCAGTACTTC.

The CDR3 DNA reads TGTGCCAGTAGGCCGGGGTCGGGAGGAAACACCATATATTTT. The encoded protein is CASRPGSGGNTIYF. V is TRBV19 and J is TRBJ1-3, with unresolved D. V was clipped by 6 bases and J by 4 bases, with 13 bases between them. The CDR3 is made up of 14 amino acids. Germline CDR1 LNHDA, CDR2 SQIVND (reference sequence).